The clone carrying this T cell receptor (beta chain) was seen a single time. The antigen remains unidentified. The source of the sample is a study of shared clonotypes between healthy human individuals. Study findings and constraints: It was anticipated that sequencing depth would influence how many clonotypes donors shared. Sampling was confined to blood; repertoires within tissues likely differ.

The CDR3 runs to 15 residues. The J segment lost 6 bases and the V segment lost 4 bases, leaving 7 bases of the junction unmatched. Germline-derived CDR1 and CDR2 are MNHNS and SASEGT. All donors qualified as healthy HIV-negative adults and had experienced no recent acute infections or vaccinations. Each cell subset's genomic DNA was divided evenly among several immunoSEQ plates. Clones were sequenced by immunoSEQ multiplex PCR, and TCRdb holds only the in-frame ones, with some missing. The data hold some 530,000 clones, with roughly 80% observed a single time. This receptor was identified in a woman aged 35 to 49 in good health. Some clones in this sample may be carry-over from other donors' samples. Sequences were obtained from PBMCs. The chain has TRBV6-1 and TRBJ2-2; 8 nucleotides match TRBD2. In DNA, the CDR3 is TGTGCCAGCAGTGCGGGGGGGACAATGCCCGGGGAGCTGTTTTTT. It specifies CASSAGGTMPGELFF.